What follows are 2 T cell receptor beta chains derived from one specimen sequenced in a study of monozygotic twins with inflammatory bowel disease. TCRdb reworked the 5' RACE reads into one entry per CDR3 protein, no DNA. The listing contains approximately 390,000 distinct CDR3 sequences. Specimen: blood. The receptors were sampled from a human donor with ulcerative colitis or Crohn's disease, or a healthy co-twin of an affected twin (not recorded which).

The chain combines TRBV10-3 with TRBJ2-5; no DNA is available, so the TRBD1 call from TCRdb remains unchecked. Per germline, CDR1 ENHRY and CDR2 SYGVKD. This CDR3 has 14 residues. CDR3 loop: CAISRTDREETQYF.

CDR3 loop: CASSFRDLRNTEAFF. The V call is TRBV13, the J call TRBJ1-1; TCRdb lists TRBD1, though no DNA is available to test this call. This CDR3 contains 15 residues. Germline CDR1 and CDR2: PRHDT and FYEKMQ (reference sequence).